This TCR beta chain stems from a study of T cell responses to AZD1222 COVID-19 vaccine. This table comes from immunoSEQ multiplex PCR, and its TCRdb copy is limited to in-frame clones, with some not included. Seen here are under 200,000 clones, about nine tenths observed once, and the top ten hold less than 1.6%. About this clone itself: Antigen: not known.

Overall study findings and caveats: Only a handful of AZD1222 recipients, more than 5 in all, had baseline seropositivity. Unmutated variant regions reportedly attract nearly half of all spike-specific TCRs.

Germline CDR1 reads SNHLY; CDR2 reads FYNNEI. V gave up 3 bases and J gave up 0 bases, with 12 bases separating them. This CDR3 has 15 amino acids. This sequence joins TRBV2 and TRBJ2-7; D may match TRBD1 or TRBD2 (6 bases each). The specimen comprised peripheral blood, sampled on day 0 of AZD1222 vaccination. This sequence originates from an adult in good health. The CDR3 nucleotides read TGTGCCAGCAGTGATAGGCGGGACATCTCCTACGAGCAGTACTTC. Its translation is CASSDRRDISYEQYF.